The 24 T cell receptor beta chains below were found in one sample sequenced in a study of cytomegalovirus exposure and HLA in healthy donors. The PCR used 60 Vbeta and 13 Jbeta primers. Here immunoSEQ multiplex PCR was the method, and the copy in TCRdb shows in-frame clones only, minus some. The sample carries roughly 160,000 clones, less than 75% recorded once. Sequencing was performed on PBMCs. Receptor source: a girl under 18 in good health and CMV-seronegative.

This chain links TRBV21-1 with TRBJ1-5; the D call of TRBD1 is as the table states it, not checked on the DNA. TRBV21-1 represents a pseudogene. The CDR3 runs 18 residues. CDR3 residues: CASSPRGGEVWSNQPQHF. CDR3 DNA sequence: TGTGCCAGCAGCCCTCGAGGGGGCGAGGTCTGGAGCAATCAGCCCCAGCATTTT.

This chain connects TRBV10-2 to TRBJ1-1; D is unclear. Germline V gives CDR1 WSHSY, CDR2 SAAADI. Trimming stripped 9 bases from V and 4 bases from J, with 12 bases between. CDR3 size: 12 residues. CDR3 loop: CASAPSGTEAFF. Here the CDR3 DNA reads TGCGCCAGTGCCCCCTCGGGCACTGAAGCTTTCTTT.

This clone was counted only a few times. The CDR3 region has the DNA TGTGCCAGCAGTTTCCCCTCCTCCGGGACTAGCGGGATCACCGGGGAGCTGTTTTTT. Translation gives CASSFPSSGTSGITGELFF. The rearrangement joins TRBV27 to TRBJ2-2; 13 positions agree with TRBD2. V lost 3 bases to trimming and J lost 4 bases; unmatched junction nucleotides: 11. The CDR3 length is 19 residues. Germline CDR1 and CDR2: MNHEY and SMNVEV (reference sequence).

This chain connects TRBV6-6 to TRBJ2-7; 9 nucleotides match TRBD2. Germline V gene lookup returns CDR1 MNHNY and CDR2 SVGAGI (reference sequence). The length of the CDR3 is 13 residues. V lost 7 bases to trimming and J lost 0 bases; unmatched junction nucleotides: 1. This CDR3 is CASTTSGSYEQYF. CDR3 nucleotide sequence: TGTGCCAGCACGACTAGCGGCTCCTACGAGCAGTACTTC.

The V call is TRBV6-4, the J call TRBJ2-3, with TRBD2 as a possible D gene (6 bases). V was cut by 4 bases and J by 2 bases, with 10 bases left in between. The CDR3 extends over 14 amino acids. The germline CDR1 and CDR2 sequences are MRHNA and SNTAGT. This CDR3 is CASSVEGDTDTQYF. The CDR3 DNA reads TGTGCCAGCAGTGTGGAGGGTGACACAGATACGCAGTATTTT.

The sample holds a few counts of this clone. The DNA of the CDR3 is TGTGCCACAGCAGGGGCGTACACTGAAGCTTTCTTT. It yields the protein CATAGAYTEAFF. The rearrangement joins TRBV7-3 to TRBJ1-1; the D gene is possibly TRBD1 (6 bases). Per germline, CDR1 SGHTA and CDR2 FQGTGA. The CDR3 loop spans 12 amino acids. The ends were cut back, 10 bases at V and 3 bases at J, with 12 bases in the middle.

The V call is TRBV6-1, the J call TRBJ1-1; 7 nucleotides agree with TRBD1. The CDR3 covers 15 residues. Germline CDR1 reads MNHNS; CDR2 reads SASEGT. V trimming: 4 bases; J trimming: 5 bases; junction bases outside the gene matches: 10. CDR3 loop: CASSGGQGVGTEAFF. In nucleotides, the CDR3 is TGTGCCAGCAGTGGGGGGCAGGGGGTAGGTACTGAAGCTTTCTTT.

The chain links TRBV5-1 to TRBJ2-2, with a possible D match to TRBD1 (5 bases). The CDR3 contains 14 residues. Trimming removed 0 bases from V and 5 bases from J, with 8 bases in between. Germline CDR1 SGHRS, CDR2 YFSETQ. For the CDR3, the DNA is TGCGCCAGCAGCTTGGGACAGATTACCGGGGAGCTGTTTTTT. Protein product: CASSLGQITGELFF.

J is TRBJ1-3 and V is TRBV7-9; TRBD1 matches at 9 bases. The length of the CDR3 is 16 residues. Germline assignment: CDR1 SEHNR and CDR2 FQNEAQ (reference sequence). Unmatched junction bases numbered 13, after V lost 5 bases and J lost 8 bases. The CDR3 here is CASSNPQGAFSDTIYF. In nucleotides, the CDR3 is TGTGCCAGCAGCAACCCACAGGGGGCGTTTTCGGACACCATATATTTT.

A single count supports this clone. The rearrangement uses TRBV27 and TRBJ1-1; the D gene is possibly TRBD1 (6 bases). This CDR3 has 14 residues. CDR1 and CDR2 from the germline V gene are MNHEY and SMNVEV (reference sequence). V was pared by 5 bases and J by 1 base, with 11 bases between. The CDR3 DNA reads TGTGCCAGCAGTCCACAGGGAAGGAACACTGAAGCTTTCTTT. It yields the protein CASSPQGRNTEAFF.

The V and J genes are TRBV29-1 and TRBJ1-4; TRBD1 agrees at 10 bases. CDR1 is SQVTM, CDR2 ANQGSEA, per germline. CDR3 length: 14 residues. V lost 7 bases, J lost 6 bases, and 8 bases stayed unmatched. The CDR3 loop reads CSAQTGGGDEKLFF. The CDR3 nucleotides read TGCAGCGCTCAGACAGGGGGCGGGGATGAAAAACTGTTTTTT.

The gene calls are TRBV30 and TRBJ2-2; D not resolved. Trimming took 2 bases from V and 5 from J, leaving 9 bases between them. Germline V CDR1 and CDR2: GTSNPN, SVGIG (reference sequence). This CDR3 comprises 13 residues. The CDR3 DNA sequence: TGTGCCTGGAGTTATAGAGAGACCGGGGAGCTGTTTTTT. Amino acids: CAWSYRETGELFF.

The CDR3 coding sequence is TGTGCCAGCAGCCCCGGGGTAGGTGGCTACACCTTC. Its protein is CASSPGVGGYTF. The chain has TRBV5-6 and TRBJ1-2; D not certain. Germline V gene data show CDR1 as SGHDT and CDR2 as YYEEEE. The V end was cut by 4 bases, the J end by 7 bases, with 11 bases between. The CDR3 totals 12 residues.

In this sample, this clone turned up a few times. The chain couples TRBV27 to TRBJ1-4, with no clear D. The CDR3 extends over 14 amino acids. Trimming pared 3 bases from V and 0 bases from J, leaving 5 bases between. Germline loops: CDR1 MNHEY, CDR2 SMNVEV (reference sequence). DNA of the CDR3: TGTGCCAGCAGTTTTGTAGCAACTAATGAAAAACTGTTTTTT. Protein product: CASSFVATNEKLFF.

CDR3 residues: CASSLGASSMDEQFF. The CDR3 coding sequence is TGTGCCAGCAGCTTAGGTGCCTCCTCTATGGATGAGCAGTTCTTC. The rearrangement uses TRBV7-9 and TRBJ2-1; the D is unclear. The CDR3 covers 15 residues. The V end lost 1 base, the J end lost 8 bases, and 15 bases lay between the germline ends. Germline V gene sequence: CDR1 SEHNR, CDR2 FQNEAQ (reference sequence).

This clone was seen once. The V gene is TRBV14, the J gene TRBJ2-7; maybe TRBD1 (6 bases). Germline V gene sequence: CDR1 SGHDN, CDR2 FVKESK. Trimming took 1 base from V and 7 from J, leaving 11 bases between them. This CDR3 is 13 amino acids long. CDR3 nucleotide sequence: TGTGCCAGCAGCCAAGTGGGGGCTGGTGAGCAGTACTTC. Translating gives CASSQVGAGEQYF.

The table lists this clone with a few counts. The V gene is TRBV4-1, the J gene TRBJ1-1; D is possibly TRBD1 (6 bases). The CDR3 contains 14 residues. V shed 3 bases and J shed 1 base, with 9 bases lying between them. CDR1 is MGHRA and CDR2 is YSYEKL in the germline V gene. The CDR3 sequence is CASSHAGENTEAFF. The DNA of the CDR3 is TGCGCCAGCAGCCACGCAGGGGAGAACACTGAAGCTTTCTTT.

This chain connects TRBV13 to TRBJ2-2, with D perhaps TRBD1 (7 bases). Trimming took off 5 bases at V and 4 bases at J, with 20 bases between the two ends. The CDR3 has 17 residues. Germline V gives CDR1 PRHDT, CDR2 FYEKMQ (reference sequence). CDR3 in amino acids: CASSRRGRITGTGELFF. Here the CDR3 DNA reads TGTGCCAGCAGCCGCAGGGGGAGGATCACTGGCACCGGGGAGCTGTTTTTT.

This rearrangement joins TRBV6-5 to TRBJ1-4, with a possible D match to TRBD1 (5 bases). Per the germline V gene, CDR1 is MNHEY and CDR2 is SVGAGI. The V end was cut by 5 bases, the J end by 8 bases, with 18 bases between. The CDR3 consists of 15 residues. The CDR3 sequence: CASSPNRSPREKLFF. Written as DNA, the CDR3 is TGTGCCAGCAGTCCAAACAGGTCCCCGAGGGAAAAACTGTTTTTT.

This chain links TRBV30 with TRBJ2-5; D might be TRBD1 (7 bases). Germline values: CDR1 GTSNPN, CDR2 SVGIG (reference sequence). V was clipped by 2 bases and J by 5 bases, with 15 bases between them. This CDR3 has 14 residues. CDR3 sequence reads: CAWSPTGAGETQYF. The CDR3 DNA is TGTGCCTGGAGTCCAACAGGGGCGGGGGAGACCCAGTACTTC.

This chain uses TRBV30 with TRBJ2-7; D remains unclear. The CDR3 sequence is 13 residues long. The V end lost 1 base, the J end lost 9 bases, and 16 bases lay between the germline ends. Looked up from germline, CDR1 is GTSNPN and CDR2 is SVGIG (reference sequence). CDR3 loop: CAWSAGDDGVQYF. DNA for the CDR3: TGTGCCTGGAGTGCTGGAGATGACGGCGTGCAGTACTTC.

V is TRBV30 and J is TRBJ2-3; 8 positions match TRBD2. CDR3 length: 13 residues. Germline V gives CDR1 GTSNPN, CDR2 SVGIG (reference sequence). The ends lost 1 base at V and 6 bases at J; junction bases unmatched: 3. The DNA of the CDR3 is TGTGCCTGGAGTGCGGGGGGGGCCGATACGCAGTATTTT. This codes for CAWSAGGADTQYF. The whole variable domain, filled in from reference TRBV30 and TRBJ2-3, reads SQTIHQWPATLVQPVGSPLSLECTVEGTSNPNLYWYRQAAGRGLQLLFYSVGIGQISSEVPQNLSASRPQDRQFILSSKKLLLSDSGFYLCAWSAGGADTQYFGPGTRLTVL.

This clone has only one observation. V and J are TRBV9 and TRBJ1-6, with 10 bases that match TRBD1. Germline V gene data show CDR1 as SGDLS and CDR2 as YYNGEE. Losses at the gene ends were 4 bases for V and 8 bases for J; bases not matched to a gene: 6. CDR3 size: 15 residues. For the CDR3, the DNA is TGTGCCAGCAGCAACTCGGACAGGGGGGATTCACCCCTCCACTTT. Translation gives CASSNSDRGDSPLHF.

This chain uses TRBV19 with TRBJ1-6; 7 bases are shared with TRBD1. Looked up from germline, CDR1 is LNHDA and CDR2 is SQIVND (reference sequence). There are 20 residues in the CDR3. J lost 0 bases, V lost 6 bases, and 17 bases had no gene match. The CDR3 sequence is CASSPGQIALRSSYNSPLHF. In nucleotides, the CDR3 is TGTGCCAGTAGCCCGGGACAGATTGCCTTAAGGAGCTCCTATAATTCACCCCTCCACTTT.